This T cell receptor (beta chain) is from a study of lung T cells in sarcoidosis with Löfgren's syndrome. MiXCR was run by TCRdb on the reads, yielding one entry per CDR3 protein. The table records around 9,300 distinct CDR3 sequences, around 21% of them present only once. The germline CDR1 and CDR2 sequences are KGHSH and LQKENI. V was trimmed by 3 bases and J by 4 bases, leaving 16 bases between them. The CDR3 extends over 17 amino acids. This clonotype was recorded once. A much larger clone lies one base from this, so it may be a read error. The chain links TRBV18 to TRBJ2-6, with D perhaps TRBD2 (5 bases). The receptor was isolated from a human donor with sarcoidosis (Löfgren's syndrome or another form), or a control subject (not recorded which). The sequenced material came from CD4+ T cells from bronchoalveolar lavage fluid. The CDR3 sequence: CASSPRVASGGANVLTF. CDR3 sequence (DNA): TGTGCCAGCTCACCCCGGGTCGCTTCGGGAGGGGCCAACGTCCTGACTTTC. The complete variable domain, with remaining parts taken from reference TRBV18 and TRBJ2-6, reads NAGVMQNPRHLVRRRGQEARLRCSPMKGHSHVYWYRQLPEEGLKFMVYLQKENIIDESGMPKERFSAEFPKEGPSILRIQQVVRGDSAAYFCASSPRVASGGANVLTFGAGSRLTVL.